This TCR beta chain was identified during a study of cytomegalovirus exposure and HLA in healthy donors. Turning to the study itself: Out of a few hundred genotyped donors, about 76% belonged to the Caucasian-associated ancestry cluster.

The CDR3 has 15 residues. CDR1 SGHKS and CDR2 YYEKEE come from the germline V gene (reference sequence). V shed 0 bases, J shed 4 bases, and the junction held 4 bases outside the gene matches. It was with 60 Vbeta and 13 Jbeta primers that the PCR ran. Produced via immunoSEQ multiplex PCR; TCRdb's table is partial and in-frame only. The data contain tens of thousands of clones, around 80% of them singletons. The chain links TRBV5-5 to TRBJ1-2; TRBD1 matches 9 bases. The sequence derives from a male donor in good health and CMV-seronegative. Sample: PBMCs. CDR3: CASSLGQGEIYGYTF. CDR3 sequence (DNA): TGTGCCAGCAGCTTGGGACAGGGGGAGATCTATGGCTACACCTTC.